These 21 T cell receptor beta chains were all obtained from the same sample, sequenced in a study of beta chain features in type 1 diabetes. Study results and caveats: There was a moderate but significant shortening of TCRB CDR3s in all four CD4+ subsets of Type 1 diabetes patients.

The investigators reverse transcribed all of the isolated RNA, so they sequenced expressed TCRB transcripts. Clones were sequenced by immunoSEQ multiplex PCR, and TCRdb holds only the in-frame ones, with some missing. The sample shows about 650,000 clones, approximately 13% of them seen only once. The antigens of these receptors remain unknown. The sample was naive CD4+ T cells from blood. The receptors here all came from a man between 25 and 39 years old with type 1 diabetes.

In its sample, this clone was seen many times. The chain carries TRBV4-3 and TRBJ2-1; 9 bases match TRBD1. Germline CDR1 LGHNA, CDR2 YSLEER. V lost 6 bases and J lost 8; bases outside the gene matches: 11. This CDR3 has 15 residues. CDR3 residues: CASRYTGQGVYEQFF. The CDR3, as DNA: TGCGCCAGCAGATACACGGGACAGGGTGTCTATGAGCAGTTCTTC.

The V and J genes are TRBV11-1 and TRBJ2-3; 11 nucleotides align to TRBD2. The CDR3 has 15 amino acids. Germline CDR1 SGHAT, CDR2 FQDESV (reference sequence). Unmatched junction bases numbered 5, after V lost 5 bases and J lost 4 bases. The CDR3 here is CASSRTSGGADTQYF. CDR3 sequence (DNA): TGTGCCAGCAGCCGTACTAGCGGGGGAGCAGATACGCAGTATTTT.

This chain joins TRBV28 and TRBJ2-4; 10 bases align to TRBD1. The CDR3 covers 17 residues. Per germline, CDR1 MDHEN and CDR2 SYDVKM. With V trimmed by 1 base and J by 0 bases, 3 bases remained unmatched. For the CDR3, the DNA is TGTGCCAGCAGTTTATCGGGACAGGGGAAAGCCAAAAACATTCAGTACTTC. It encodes CASSLSGQGKAKNIQYF. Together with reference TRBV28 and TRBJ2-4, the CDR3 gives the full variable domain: DVKVTQSSRYLVKRTGEKVFLECVQDMDHENMFWYRQDPGLGLRLIYFSYDVKMKEKGDIPEGYSVSREKKERFSLILESASTNQTSMYLCASSLSGQGKAKNIQYFGAGTRLSVL.

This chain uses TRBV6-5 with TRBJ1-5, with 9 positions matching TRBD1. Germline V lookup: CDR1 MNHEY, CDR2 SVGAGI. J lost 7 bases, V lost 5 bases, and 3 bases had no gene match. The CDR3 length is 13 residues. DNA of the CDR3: TGTGCCAGCAGTGACAGGGGGGAACAGCCCCAGCATTTT. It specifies CASSDRGEQPQHF.

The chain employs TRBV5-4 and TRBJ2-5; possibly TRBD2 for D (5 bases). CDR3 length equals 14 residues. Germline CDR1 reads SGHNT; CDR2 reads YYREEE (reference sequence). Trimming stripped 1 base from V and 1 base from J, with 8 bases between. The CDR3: CASSLRGFQETQYF. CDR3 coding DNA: TGTGCCAGCAGCTTGAGAGGGTTCCAAGAGACCCAGTACTTC.

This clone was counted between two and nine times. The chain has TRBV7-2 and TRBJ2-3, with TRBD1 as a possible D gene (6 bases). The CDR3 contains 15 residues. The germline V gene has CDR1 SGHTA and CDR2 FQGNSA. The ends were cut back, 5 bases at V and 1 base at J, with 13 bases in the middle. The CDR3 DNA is TGTGCCAGCAGCCGTGGGGGACACCGCACAGATACGCAGTATTTT. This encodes CASSRGGHRTDTQYF.

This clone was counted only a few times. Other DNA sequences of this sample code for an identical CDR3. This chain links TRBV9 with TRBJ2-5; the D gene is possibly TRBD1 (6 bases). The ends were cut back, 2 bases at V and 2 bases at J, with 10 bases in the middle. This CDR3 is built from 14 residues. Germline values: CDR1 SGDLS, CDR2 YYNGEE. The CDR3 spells CASSVGTIQETQYF. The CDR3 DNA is TGTGCCAGCAGCGTTGGGACAATACAAGAGACCCAGTACTTC.

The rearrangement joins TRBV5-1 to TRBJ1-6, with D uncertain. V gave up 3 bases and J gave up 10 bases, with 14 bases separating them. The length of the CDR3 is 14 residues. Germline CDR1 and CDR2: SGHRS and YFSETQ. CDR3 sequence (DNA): TGCGCCAGCAGCTGGGAAGAACTGGGATCACCCCTCCACTTT. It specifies CASSWEELGSPLHF.

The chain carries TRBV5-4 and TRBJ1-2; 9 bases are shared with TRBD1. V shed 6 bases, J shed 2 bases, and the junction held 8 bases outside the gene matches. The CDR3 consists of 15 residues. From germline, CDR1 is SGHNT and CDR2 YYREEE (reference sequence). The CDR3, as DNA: TGTGCCAGCACTAGTGCGGGACAGGGAAACTATGGCTACACCTTC. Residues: CASTSAGQGNYGYTF.

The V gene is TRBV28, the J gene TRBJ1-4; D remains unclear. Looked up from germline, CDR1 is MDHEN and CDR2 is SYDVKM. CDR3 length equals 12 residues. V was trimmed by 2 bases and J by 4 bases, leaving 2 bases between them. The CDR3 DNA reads TGTGCCAGCAGTTTACTTAATGAAAAACTGTTTTTT. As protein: CASSLLNEKLFF.

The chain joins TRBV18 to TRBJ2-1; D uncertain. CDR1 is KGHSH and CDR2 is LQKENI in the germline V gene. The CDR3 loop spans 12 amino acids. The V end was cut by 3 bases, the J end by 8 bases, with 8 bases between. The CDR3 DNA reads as TGTGCCAGCTCACCCGGGCTCGATGAGCAGTTCTTC. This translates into CASSPGLDEQFF. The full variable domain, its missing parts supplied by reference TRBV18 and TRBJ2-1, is NAGVMQNPRHLVRRRGQEARLRCSPMKGHSHVYWYRQLPEEGLKFMVYLQKENIIDESGMPKERFSAEFPKEGPSILRIQQVVRGDSAAYFCASSPGLDEQFFGPGTRLTVL.

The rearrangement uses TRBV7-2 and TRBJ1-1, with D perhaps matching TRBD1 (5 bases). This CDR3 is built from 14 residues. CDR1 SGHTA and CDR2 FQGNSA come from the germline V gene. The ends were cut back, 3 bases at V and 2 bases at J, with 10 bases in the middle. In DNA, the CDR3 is TGTGCCAGCAGCTTCCTGACAGCCAACACTGAAGCTTTCTTT. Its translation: CASSFLTANTEAFF.

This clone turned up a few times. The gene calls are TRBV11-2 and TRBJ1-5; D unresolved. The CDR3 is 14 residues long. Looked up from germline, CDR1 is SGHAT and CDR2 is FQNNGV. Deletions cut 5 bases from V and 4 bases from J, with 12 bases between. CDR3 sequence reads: CASSPRLGNQPQHF. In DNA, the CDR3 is TGTGCCAGCAGCCCCCGACTGGGTAATCAGCCCCAGCATTTT.

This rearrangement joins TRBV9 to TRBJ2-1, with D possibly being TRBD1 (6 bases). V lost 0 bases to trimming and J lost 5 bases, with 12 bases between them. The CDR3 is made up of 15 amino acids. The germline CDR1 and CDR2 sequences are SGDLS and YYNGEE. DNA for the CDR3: TGTGCCAGCAGCGTAGGGGCAGGGGAACACAATGAGCAGTTCTTC. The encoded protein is CASSVGAGEHNEQFF.

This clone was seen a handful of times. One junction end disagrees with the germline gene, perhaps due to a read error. The DNA for the CDR3 is TGTGCCAGCAGCCGAGGGGACGGTACGTCCCGGAACTTC. It specifies CASSRGDGTSRNF. The chain has TRBV13 and TRBJ2-7, with D perhaps matching TRBD1 or TRBD2 (5 bases each). Per germline, CDR1 PRHDT and CDR2 FYEKMQ (reference sequence). The CDR3 sequence is 13 residues long.

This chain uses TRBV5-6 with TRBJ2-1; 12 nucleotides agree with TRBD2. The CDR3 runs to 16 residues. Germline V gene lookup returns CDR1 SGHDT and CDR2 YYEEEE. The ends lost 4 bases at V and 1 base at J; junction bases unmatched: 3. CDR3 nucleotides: TGTGCCAGCAGCCGACTAGCGGGGGTTTCCTACAATGAGCAGTTCTTC. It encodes CASSRLAGVSYNEQFF.

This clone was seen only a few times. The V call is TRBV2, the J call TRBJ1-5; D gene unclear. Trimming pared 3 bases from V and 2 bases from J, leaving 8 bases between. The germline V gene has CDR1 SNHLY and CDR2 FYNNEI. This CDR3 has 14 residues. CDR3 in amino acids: CASSELTGNQPQHF. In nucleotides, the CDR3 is TGTGCCAGCAGTGAGCTGACTGGCAATCAGCCCCAGCATTTT.

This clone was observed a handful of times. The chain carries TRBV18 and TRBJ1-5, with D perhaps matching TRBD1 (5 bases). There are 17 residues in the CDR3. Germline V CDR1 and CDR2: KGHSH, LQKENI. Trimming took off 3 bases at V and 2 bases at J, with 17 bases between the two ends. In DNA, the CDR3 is TGTGCCAGCTCACCCTGGGACGGGGGTATGGGCAATCAGCCCCAGCATTTT. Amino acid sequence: CASSPWDGGMGNQPQHF.

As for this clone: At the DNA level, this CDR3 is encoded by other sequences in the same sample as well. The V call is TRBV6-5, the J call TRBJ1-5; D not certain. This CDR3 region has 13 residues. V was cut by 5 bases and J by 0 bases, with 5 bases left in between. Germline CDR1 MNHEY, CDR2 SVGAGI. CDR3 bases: TGTGCCAGCAGTCGTTATAGCAATCAGCCCCAGCATTTT. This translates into CASSRYSNQPQHF.

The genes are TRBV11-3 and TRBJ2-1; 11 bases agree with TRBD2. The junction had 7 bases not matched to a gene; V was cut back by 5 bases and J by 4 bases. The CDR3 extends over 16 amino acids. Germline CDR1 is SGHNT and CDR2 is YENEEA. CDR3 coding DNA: TGTGCCAGCAGCCGTACTAGCGGGGGACTATACAATGAGCAGTTCTTC. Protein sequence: CASSRTSGGLYNEQFF. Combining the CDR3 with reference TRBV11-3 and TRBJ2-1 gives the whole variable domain EAGVVQSPRYKIIEKKQPVAFWCNPISGHNTLYWYLQNLGQGPELLIRYENEEAVDDSQLPKDRFSAERLKGVDSTLKIQPAELGDSAVYLCASSRTSGGLYNEQFFGPGTRLTVL.

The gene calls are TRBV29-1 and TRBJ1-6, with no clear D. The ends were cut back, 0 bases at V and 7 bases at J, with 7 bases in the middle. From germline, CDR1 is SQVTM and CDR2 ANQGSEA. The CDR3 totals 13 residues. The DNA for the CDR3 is TGCAGCGTTGAAGAAGGAGTCAATTCACCCCTCCACTTT. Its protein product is CSVEEGVNSPLHF.